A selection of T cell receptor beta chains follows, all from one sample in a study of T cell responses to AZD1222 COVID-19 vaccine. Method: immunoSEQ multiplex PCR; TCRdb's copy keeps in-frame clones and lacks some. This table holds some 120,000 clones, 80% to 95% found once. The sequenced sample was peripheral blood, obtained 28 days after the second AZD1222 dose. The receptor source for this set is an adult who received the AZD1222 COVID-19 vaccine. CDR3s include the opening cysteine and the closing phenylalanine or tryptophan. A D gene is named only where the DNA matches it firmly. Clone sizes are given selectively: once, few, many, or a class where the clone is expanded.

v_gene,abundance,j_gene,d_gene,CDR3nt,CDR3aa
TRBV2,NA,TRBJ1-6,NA,TGTGCCAGCAGTGCGAGAGGCTCCTATAATTCACCCCTCCACTTT,CASSARGSYNSPLHF
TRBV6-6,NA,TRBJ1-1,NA,TGTGCCAGCCGGGGGGGCCCTTCGGACACTGAAGCTTTCTTT,CASRGGPSDTEAFF
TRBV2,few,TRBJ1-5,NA,TGTGCCAGCAGTGATCCCCAGGGTCGGTTTAATCAGCCCCAGCATTTT,CASSDPQGRFNQPQHF
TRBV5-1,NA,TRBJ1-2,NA,TGCGCCAGCACCGACCCTTCTGGGGGCGGGGGGGAAAACTATGGCTACACCTTC,CASTDPSGGGGENYGYTF
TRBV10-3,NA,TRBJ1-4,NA,TGTGCCATCAGGAACAGGTACTTAGGAGCAACTAATGAAAAACTGTTTTTT,CAIRNRYLGATNEKLFF
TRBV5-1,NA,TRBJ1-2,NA,TGCGCCAGCCGACCAGACAGCATAAACTATGGCTACACCTTC,CASRPDSINYGYTF
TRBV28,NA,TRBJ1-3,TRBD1,TGTGCCAGCAGACAAACAGGGGGCTCTGGAAACACCATATATTTT,CASRQTGGSGNTIYF
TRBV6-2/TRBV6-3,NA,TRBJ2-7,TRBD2,TGTGCCAGCAGTTACAGCGGGGTCTACGAGCAGTACTTC,CASSYSGVYEQYF
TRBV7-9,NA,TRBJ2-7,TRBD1,TGTGCCAGCAGCTTAGCTGGACAGGGATGGAACGAGCAGTACTTC,CASSLAGQGWNEQYF
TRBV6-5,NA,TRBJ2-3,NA,TGTGCCAGCAGCCCCCGGCGAGGGGTTGCAGATACGCAGTATTTT,CASSPRRGVADTQYF
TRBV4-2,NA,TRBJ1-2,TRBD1,TGTGCCAGCAGCCAGGGACAGGGCGTAGACGGCTACACCTTC,CASSQGQGVDGYTF
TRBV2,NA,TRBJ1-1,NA,TGTGCCAGCAGAGTGGACCATAACACTGAAGCTTTCTTT,CASRVDHNTEAFF
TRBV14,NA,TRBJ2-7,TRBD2,TGTGCCAGCAGCCGGGACTACAACTACGAGCAGTACTTC,CASSRDYNYEQYF
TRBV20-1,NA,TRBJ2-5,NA,TGCAGTGCTAGTCTAGGGGAAGAGACCCAGTACTTC,CSASLGEETQYF
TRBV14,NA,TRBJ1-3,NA,TGTGCCAGCAGCCAACATAGTTCTGGAAACACCATATATTTT,CASSQHSSGNTIYF
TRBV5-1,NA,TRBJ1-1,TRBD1,TGCGCCAGCAGCTTGGGAACCACAGGGGCGGGGACTGAAGCTTTCTTT,CASSLGTTGAGTEAFF
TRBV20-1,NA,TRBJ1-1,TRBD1,TGCAGTGCTAGTCGGGACAGCACTGAAGCTTTCTTT,CSASRDSTEAFF
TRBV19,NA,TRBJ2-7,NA,TGTGCCAGTAGTATGGAGGGCCGCAGGAGGCAGTACTTC,CASSMEGRRRQYF
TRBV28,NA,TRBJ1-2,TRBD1,TGTGCCAGCAGTTCGGGACAGGGGGCAAATGGCTACACCTTC,CASSSGQGANGYTF
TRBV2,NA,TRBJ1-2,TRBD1,TGTGCCAGCAGAACAGGGGCAGGTGGCTACACCTTC,CASRTGAGGYTF
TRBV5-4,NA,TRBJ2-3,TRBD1,TGTGCCAGCAGCCGGGGACAGACTAGCACAGATACGCAGTATTTT,CASSRGQTSTDTQYF
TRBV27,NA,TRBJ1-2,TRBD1,TGTGCCAGCAGTTTCGGGACAGGGGTAGGCTATGGCTACACCTTC,CASSFGTGVGYGYTF
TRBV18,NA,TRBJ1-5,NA,TGTGCCAGCTCACCAGTTGTGGGGGCAAATCAGCCCCAGCATTTT,CASSPVVGANQPQHF
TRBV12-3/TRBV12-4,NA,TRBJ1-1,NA,TGTGCCAGCAGTTGGCGACGGAACACTGAAGCTTTCTTT,CASSWRRNTEAFF
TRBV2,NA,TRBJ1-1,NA,TGTGCCAGCAGTGAGGCTTTATGGGGTGAAGCTTTCTTT,CASSEALWGEAFF
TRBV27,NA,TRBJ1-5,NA,TGTGCCAGCAGGGTTAGACTAGACGGATCTAATCAGCCCCAGCATTTT,CASRVRLDGSNQPQHF
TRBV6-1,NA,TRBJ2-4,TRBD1,TGTGCCAGCAGTGAGGCCCCCCGACAGGGGATAGCCAAAAACATTCAGTACTTC,CASSEAPRQGIAKNIQYF
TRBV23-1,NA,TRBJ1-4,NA,TGCGCCAGCAGTCAATCGGGGATGGGGGATGAAAAACTGTTTTTT,CASSQSGMGDEKLFF
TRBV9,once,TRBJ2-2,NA,TGTGCCAGCAGCCCTCACCCTACCGGGGAGCTGTTTTTT,CASSPHPTGELFF
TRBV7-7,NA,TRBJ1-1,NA,TGTGCTAGCAGCCGCTTTACCGGACAGATAAACACTGAAGCTTTCTTT,CASSRFTGQINTEAFF
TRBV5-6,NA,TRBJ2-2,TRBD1,TGTGCCAGCAGCTCCCTCTCGGACAGGGGGGTCGGGGAGCTGTTTTTT,CASSSLSDRGVGELFF
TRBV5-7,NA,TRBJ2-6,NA,TGTGCCAGCCATAGCCTTCTACAAAGTCGGGCCAACGTCCTGACTTTC,CASHSLLQSRANVLTF
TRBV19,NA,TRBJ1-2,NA,TGTGCCAGTAGTATCGGGGGTCCCTTCTATGGCTACACCTTC,CASSIGGPFYGYTF
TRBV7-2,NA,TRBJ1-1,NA,TGTGCCAGCAGCTTTTGGCGGGAGAACACTGAAGCTTTCTTT,CASSFWRENTEAFF
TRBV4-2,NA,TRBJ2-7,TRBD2,TGTGCCAGCAGCCAAGATCGGCTAGCGGAAACCTACGAGCAGTACTTC,CASSQDRLAETYEQYF
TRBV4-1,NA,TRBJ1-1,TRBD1,TGCGCCAGCAGCCACTACCTTCGAAGGACAGGAAACACTGAAGCTTTCTTT,CASSHYLRRTGNTEAFF
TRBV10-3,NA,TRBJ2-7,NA,TGTGCCATCAGTGAGCCGAAGGGGTTTTGGGTGCAGTACTTC,CAISEPKGFWVQYF
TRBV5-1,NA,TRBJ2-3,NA,TGCGCCAGCAGCACCACAGGGAGGACCTCCGCAGATACGCAGTATTTT,CASSTTGRTSADTQYF
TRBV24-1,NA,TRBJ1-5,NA,TGTGCCACCAGCCTTGGAGGAAGCAATCAGCCCCAGCATTTT,CATSLGGSNQPQHF
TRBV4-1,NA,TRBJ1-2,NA,TGCGCCAGCAGTCGGACGGGAGCTAACTATGGCTACACCTTC,CASSRTGANYGYTF
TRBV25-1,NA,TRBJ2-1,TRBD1,TGTGCCAGCAGTGAATCTGGGACAGGGGTAAGAAATGAGCAGTTCTTC,CASSESGTGVRNEQFF
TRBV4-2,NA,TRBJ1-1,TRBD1,TGTGCCAGCAGCCAAGACAGGGGGCGAGAGGTAGGTAACACTGAAGCTTTCTTT,CASSQDRGREVGNTEAFF
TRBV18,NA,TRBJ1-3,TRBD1,TGTGCCAGCTCACTACAGGGGACTGGAAACACCATATATTTT,CASSLQGTGNTIYF
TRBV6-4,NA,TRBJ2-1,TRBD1,TGTGCCAGCAGTGACGGGGAGACAGGGGGCCACAATGAGCAGTTCTTC,CASSDGETGGHNEQFF
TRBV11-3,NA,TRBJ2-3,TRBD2,TGTGCCAGCAGCTTAGATCACTTCGGGGGGGACACAGATACGCAGTATTTT,CASSLDHFGGDTDTQYF
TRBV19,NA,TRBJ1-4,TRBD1,TGTGCCAGTAATTTCGGGACAGGAAGGGAAAAACTGTTTTTT,CASNFGTGREKLFF
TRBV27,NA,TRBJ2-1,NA,TGTGCCAGCAGTTTCTTTGGACCTAGGGACAATGAGCAGTTCTTC,CASSFFGPRDNEQFF
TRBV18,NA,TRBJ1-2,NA,TGTGCCAGCTCACCACCGGGGACTTTCCGGTCCTATGGCTACACCTTC,CASSPPGTFRSYGYTF
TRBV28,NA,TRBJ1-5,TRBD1,TGTGCCAGCAGGCATGCGACAGGGGCTCAAGTCTGGAGCAATCAGCCCCAGCATTTT,CASRHATGAQVWSNQPQHF
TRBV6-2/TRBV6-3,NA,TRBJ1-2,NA,TGTGCCAGCAGTGACTACGACGGACTGAACTATGGCTACACCTTC,CASSDYDGLNYGYTF
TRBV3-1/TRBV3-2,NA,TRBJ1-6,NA,TGTGCCAGCAGCCAAGGCAGCTCCTATAATTCACCCCTCCACTTT,CASSQGSSYNSPLHF
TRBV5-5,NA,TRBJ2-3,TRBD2,TGTGCCAGCAGTCCGTTAGCGGGAGTGACAGATACGCAGTATTTT,CASSPLAGVTDTQYF
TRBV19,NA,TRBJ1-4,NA,TGTGCCAGTAGCAACGAATACTACAAGGGGGGAAAACTGTTTTTT,CASSNEYYKGGKLFF
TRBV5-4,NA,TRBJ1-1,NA,TGTGCCAGCAGCTTGGGGGATCGGAACACTGAAGCTTTCTTT,CASSLGDRNTEAFF
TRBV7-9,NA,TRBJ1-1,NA,TGTGCCAGCAGCTCAATGAACACTGAAGCTTTCTTT,CASSSMNTEAFF